This T cell receptor beta chain was obtained from a study of T cell responses to AZD1222 COVID-19 vaccine. Study-level results: Donors were largely white British and mainly female; clonal diversity was possibly underestimated. Epitopes outside B.1.351 and B.1.1.7 mutated regions reportedly drew nearly half of spike TCRs. Only after the peak T cell response were repertoires sampled.

TCRdb keeps only in-frame clones here, not all; method: immunoSEQ multiplex PCR. The data contain some 120,000 clones, 85% to 95% of them singletons. This clone came up once. The antigen remains undetermined. The sequences come from peripheral blood, collected on day 0 of AZD1222 vaccination. This receptor was identified in an adult in good health.

The DNA of the CDR3 is TGCGCCAGCAGCTTGGCCGTGGGGGAGCCACCCTACGAGCAGTACTTC. Its protein is CASSLAVGEPPYEQYF. The chain combines TRBV5-1 with TRBJ2-7, with D perhaps being TRBD1 or TRBD2 (5 bases each). V was cut by 0 bases and J by 2 bases, with 15 bases left in between. The CDR3 extends over 16 amino acids. Germline CDR1 SGHRS, CDR2 YFSETQ.